Presented here are 18 T cell receptor beta chains from one specimen sequenced in a study of T cell repertoires in cytomegalovirus infection. TCRdb re-called the reads through MiXCR, storing one row per CDR3 protein. The repertoire holds 300,000 to 400,000 distinct CDR3 sequences, under 35% seen once, with 20% in the top ten. These receptors lack a known antigen. The sequenced sample was cultured PBMCs, obtained from culture after CMV antigen stimulation. The receptor source for this set is a human donor in good health (CMV status not recorded). Some clones in this sample may be carry-over from other donors' samples.

The rearrangement uses TRBV12-3 or TRBV12-4 and TRBJ2-5, with D tentatively TRBD2 (7 bases). V dropped 3 bases and J dropped 5 bases, with 19 bases sitting between them. The CDR3 has 16 residues. The CDR3 loop is CASSLGGRRRGETQYF. The CDR3 nucleotides read TGTGCCAGCAGTTTGGGGGGGCGAAGAAGAGGGGAGACCCAGTACTTC.

The chain is built from TRBV15 and TRBJ2-1; possibly TRBD2 for D (6 bases). The CDR3 loop spans 14 amino acids. Germline lookup yields CDR1 LNHNV and CDR2 YYDKDF (reference sequence). The V end was cut by 0 bases, the J end by 6 bases, with 9 bases between. This CDR3 reads CATSRDLEGNEQFF. The CDR3 bases are TGTGCCACCAGCAGAGATTTGGAGGGCAATGAGCAGTTCTTC.

The chain has TRBV2 and TRBJ2-6; D unresolved. V was clipped by 5 bases and J by 0 bases, with 5 bases between them. The CDR3 spans 14 residues. CDR1 SNHLY and CDR2 FYNNEI come from the germline V gene. The chain's CDR3 is CASSPNSGANVLTF. DNA for the CDR3: TGTGCCAGCAGTCCCAACTCTGGGGCCAACGTCCTGACTTTC.

Ten or more counts support this clonotype. The chain is built from TRBV7-2 and TRBJ1-6, with unresolved D. Germline CDR1 and CDR2: SGHTA and FQGNSA. V was cut by 5 bases and J by 0 bases, with 5 bases left in between. This CDR3 spans 14 amino acids. DNA for the CDR3: TGTGCCAGCAGCCTTAGCTCCTATAATTCACCCCTCCACTTT. This gives the protein CASSLSSYNSPLHF. The full variable domain, rest sourced from reference TRBV7-2 and TRBJ1-6, is GAGVSQSPSNKVTEKGKDVELRCDPISGHTALYWYRQSLGQGLEFLIYFQGNSAPDKSGLPSDRFSAERTGGSVSTLTIQRTQQEDSAVYLCASSLSSYNSPLHFGNGTRLTVT.

This clonotype turned up a few times. This chain uses TRBV5-5 with TRBJ2-7, with unresolved D. CDR1 and CDR2 from the germline V gene are SGHKS and YYEKEE (reference sequence). This CDR3 is 12 amino acids long. With 3 bases removed from V and 5 bases from J, the gap between germline ends came to 9 bases. The CDR3 loop is CASSWARHEQYF. The CDR3 nucleotides are TGTGCCAGCAGCTGGGCGAGGCACGAGCAGTACTTC.

This clonotype was picked up a small number of times. The chain combines TRBV19 with TRBJ1-1; 8 positions match TRBD1. This CDR3 spans 15 amino acids. V dropped 4 bases and J dropped 4; count of bases not matched to a gene: 8. Germline assignment: CDR1 LNHDA and CDR2 SQIVND (reference sequence). CDR3 sequence reads: CASSKRTGSSTEAFF. The CDR3 coding sequence is TGTGCCAGTAGTAAACGGACAGGGTCGAGCACTGAAGCTTTCTTT.

This chain joins TRBV28 and TRBJ1-1; 7 bases agree with TRBD1. Germline CDR1 MDHEN, CDR2 SYDVKM. The trim removed 4 bases at V and 3 bases at J, leaving 14 bases unmatched. CDR3 length: 17 residues. CDR3 DNA: TGTGCCAGCAGTTCCCGAGGGGGCGAACAGCGTGACACTGAAGCTTTCTTT. This encodes CASSSRGGEQRDTEAFF.

The V call is TRBV7-6, the J call TRBJ1-1; no firm D call. Germline-derived CDR1 and CDR2 are SGHVS and FNYEAQ. The length of the CDR3 is 13 residues. V lost 1 base and J lost 4, with 7 bases in between. The CDR3 is CASSLVPPTEAFF. DNA for the CDR3: TGTGCCAGCAGCTTAGTCCCACCCACTGAAGCTTTCTTT.

This clonotype was detected only a few times. The chain employs TRBV7-9 and TRBJ1-4; 8 bases align to TRBD1. Germline V gene lookup returns CDR1 SEHNR and CDR2 FQNEAQ (reference sequence). This CDR3 has 15 amino acids. Trimming took 7 bases from V and 0 from J; bases not matched to a gene: 4. For the CDR3, the DNA is TGTGCCAGCACCTCGGACAGGGCAACTAATGAAAAACTGTTTTTT. This encodes CASTSDRATNEKLFF.

This clonotype was seen repeatedly, ten times or more. The chain uses TRBV7-8 and TRBJ1-4; D is possibly TRBD1 (6 bases). V dropped 4 bases and J dropped 16 bases, with 19 bases sitting between them. This CDR3 region has 13 residues. Germline CDR1 reads SGHVS; CDR2 reads FQNEAQ. In DNA form, the CDR3 reads TGTGCCAGCAGCTCCTACGGGGGGGGGGCACCGTTTTTT. This encodes CASSSYGGGAPFF.

This chain links TRBV7-9 with TRBJ2-3; no definite D call. V was pared by 5 bases and J by 0 bases, with 15 bases between. The CDR3 totals 16 residues. In germline, CDR1 is SEHNR, CDR2 FQNEAQ (reference sequence). For the CDR3, the DNA is TGTGCCAGCAGCCCTCCCGGAGTGCGTAGCACAGATACGCAGTATTTT. Translated, it gives CASSPPGVRSTDTQYF.

This clonotype was seen repeatedly, ten times or more. V and J are TRBV7-2 and TRBJ1-5; D remains ambiguous. CDR1 and CDR2 (germline): SGHTA, FQGNSA. The CDR3 totals 17 residues. V was cut by 1 base and J by 0 bases, with 13 bases left in between. This chain's CDR3 is CASSLVDVENSNQPQHF. CDR3 bases: TGTGCCAGCAGCTTAGTAGACGTGGAGAATAGCAATCAGCCCCAGCATTTT.

V is TRBV20-1 and J is TRBJ2-3, with TRBD2 identical over 12 bases. The junction had 2 bases not matched to a gene; V was cut back by 6 bases and J by 1 base. The CDR3 covers 14 residues. Germline V CDR1 and CDR2: DFQATT, SNEGSKA (reference sequence). CDR3 region: CSARTSGGTDTQYF. CDR3 bases: TGCAGTGCCAGGACTAGCGGGGGCACAGATACGCAGTATTTT.

This chain uses TRBV4-1 with TRBJ2-5; D unresolved. CDR3 size: 11 residues. The germline CDR1 and CDR2 sequences are MGHRA and YSYEKL. V lost 11 bases to trimming and J lost 5 bases, with 12 bases between them. DNA of the CDR3: TGCGCCCCGGGCTGGTGGGAGACCCAGTACTTC. Its protein product is CAPGWWETQYF.

This clonotype occurred a few times. The chain carries TRBV4-1 and TRBJ2-1; 8 bases match TRBD1. Losses at the gene ends were 4 bases for V and 2 bases for J; bases not matched to a gene: 4. The V gene's germline CDR1 is MGHRA and CDR2 YSYEKL. The CDR3 is made up of 15 amino acids. This CDR3 is CASSLPTGAYNEQFF. The CDR3 region has the DNA TGCGCCAGCAGCCTCCCGACAGGGGCCTACAATGAGCAGTTCTTC.

The rearrangement uses TRBV6-1 and TRBJ1-2; D is possibly TRBD1 (5 bases). Trimming shortened V by 7 bases and J by 2 bases, and 14 bases separated the two germline ends. This CDR3 spans 14 amino acids. Looked up from germline, CDR1 is MNHNS and CDR2 is SASEGT. DNA of the CDR3: TGTGCCAGCATCGACCGGGACGCAAACTATGGCTACACCTTC. Translated, it gives CASIDRDANYGYTF.

This chain links TRBV20-1 with TRBJ1-4; TRBD1 matches 8 bases. The junction had 13 bases not matched to a gene; V was cut back by 6 bases and J by 10 bases. Germline-derived CDR1 and CDR2 are DFQATT and SNEGSKA (reference sequence). The CDR3 extends over 14 amino acids. The CDR3 protein is CSAPRQGPVGKLFF. CDR3 coding DNA: TGCAGTGCCCCCCGACAGGGGCCGGTTGGAAAACTGTTTTTT.

The chain carries TRBV9 and TRBJ2-5, with D possibly TRBD2 on 6 matching bases. V was clipped by 3 bases and J by 5 bases, with 11 bases between them. In germline, CDR1 is SGDLS, CDR2 YYNGEE. The CDR3 contains 13 residues. CDR3 protein: CASSAAGGETQYF. The CDR3, as DNA: TGTGCCAGCAGCGCCGCTGGGGGGGAGACCCAGTACTTC.